These 8 T cell receptor beta chains came from one sample sequenced in a study of blood T cell repertoires in COVID-19 (TCRdb year 2020). Libraries were constructed by the immunoSEQ multiplex PCR assay. TCRdb mirrors the immuneACCESS table, restricted to in-frame sequences. Some clones are absent from its copies; in checked studies, under half trace to an unresolved V gene, and the reason for the others is unknown. The sample table lists over 300,000 clones, approximately 85% of them with a count of one. The ten largest make up less than 2.5% of the sample. The sample comprised PBMCs or T cells enriched from blood (not recorded which). The receptors come from a man between 25 and 39 years old who had recovered from COVID-19.

The chain carries TRBV29-1 and TRBJ1-1; 8 nucleotides agree with TRBD1. Trimming at V came to 6 bases and at J to 7 bases, leaving 13 bases not matched to a gene. This CDR3 comprises 14 residues. Germline V lookup: CDR1 SQVTM, CDR2 ANQGSEA. The CDR3 coding sequence is TGCAGCGTCCGTACAAGGAGCGGGACAGGTGAAGCTTTCTTT. Amino acid sequence: CSVRTRSGTGEAFF.

The rearrangement uses TRBV2 and TRBJ1-1; TRBD1 might be the D (6 bases). Trimming removed 3 bases from V and 6 bases from J, with 14 bases in between. The CDR3 contains 14 residues. The germline V gene encodes CDR1 SNHLY and CDR2 FYNNEI. CDR3 nucleotides: TGTGCCAGCAGTGAGACAGGACAATCGCCTGAAGCTTTCTTT. This gives the protein CASSETGQSPEAFF.

This clone was seen a few times. The chain links TRBV7-2 to TRBJ1-2, with D unclear. Deletions cut 0 bases from V and 1 base from J, with 12 bases between. The CDR3 runs to 16 residues. In germline, CDR1 is SGHTA, CDR2 FQGNSA. The DNA of the CDR3 is TGTGCCAGCAGCTTAGCGGCGGCGGGGAGTAACTATGGCTACACCTTC. Translated, it gives CASSLAAAGSNYGYTF.

The genes are TRBV5-1 and TRBJ1-6, with D uncertain. Germline CDR1 reads SGHRS; CDR2 reads YFSETQ. Trimming cost V 0 bases and J 0 bases, with 13 bases left between them. The CDR3 is 18 residues long. This CDR3 is CASSLAPTKSSYNSPLHF. CDR3 coding DNA: TGCGCCAGCAGCTTGGCCCCCACCAAGAGCTCCTATAATTCACCCCTCCACTTT.

As DNA, the CDR3 is TGTGCCTGTGACAGTGGGGGCAATCAGCCCCAGCATTTT. Its protein product is CACDSGGNQPQHF. V gene TRBV30 combines with J gene TRBJ1-5, with D maybe TRBD1 (5 bases). V gave up 6 bases and J gave up 2 bases, with 11 bases separating them. The CDR3 covers 13 residues. Germline CDR1 is GTSNPN and CDR2 is SVGIG (reference sequence).

The chain recombines TRBV4-3 with TRBJ1-4; tentative D call: TRBD1 (6 bases). Looked up from germline, CDR1 is LGHNA and CDR2 is YSLEER. Trimming removed 2 bases from V and 3 bases from J, with 13 bases in between. CDR3 length: 16 residues. CDR3 DNA sequence: TGCGCCAGCAGCCAAAATAAAGGGGGAGCTAATGAAAAACTGTTTTTT. Protein: CASSQNKGGANEKLFF.

The chain recombines TRBV7-8 with TRBJ1-6; tentatively, D is TRBD1 (5 bases). V lost 5 bases to trimming and J lost 6 bases, with 8 bases between them. Germline assignment: CDR1 SGHVS and CDR2 FQNEAQ. The CDR3 has 13 residues. CDR3 sequence: CASSPGGNSPLHF. In DNA, the CDR3 is TGTGCCAGCAGCCCGGGGGGTAATTCACCCCTCCACTTT.

This clone was seen ten or more times. The chain couples TRBV2 to TRBJ1-5; possibly TRBD1 for D (5 bases). From germline, CDR1 is SNHLY and CDR2 FYNNEI. The CDR3 runs 17 residues. Trimming took off 2 bases at V and 3 bases at J, with 17 bases between the two ends. The CDR3 sequence is CASSEIRGQGLNQPQHF. In DNA, the CDR3 is TGTGCCAGCAGTGAAATAAGAGGGCAGGGACTCAATCAGCCCCAGCATTTT.